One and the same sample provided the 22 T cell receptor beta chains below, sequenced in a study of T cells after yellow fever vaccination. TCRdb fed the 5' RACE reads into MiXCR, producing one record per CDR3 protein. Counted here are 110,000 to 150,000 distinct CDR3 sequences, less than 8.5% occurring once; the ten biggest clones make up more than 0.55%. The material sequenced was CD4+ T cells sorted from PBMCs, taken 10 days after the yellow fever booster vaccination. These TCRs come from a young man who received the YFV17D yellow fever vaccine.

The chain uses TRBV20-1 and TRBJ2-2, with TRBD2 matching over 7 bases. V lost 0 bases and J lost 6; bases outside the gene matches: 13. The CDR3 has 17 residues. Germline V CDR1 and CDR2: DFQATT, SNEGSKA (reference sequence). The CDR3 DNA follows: TGCAGTGCTAGAGACCAAAAGCAGAGGGGAGGGGCCGGGGAGCTGTTTTTT. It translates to CSARDQKQRGGAGELFF.

DNA for the CDR3: TGCGCCAGCAGCCAAGAGTGGGGGGTCCACTATGGCTACACCTTC. As protein: CASSQEWGVHYGYTF. The chain employs TRBV4-3 and TRBJ1-2; tentatively, D is TRBD1 (5 bases). Germline V gene sequence: CDR1 LGHNA, CDR2 YSLEER. The CDR3 has 15 amino acids. Trimming removed 0 bases from V and 3 bases from J, with 11 bases in between.

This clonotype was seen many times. The DNA of the CDR3 is TGTGCCAGCAGCCTGAAAAGCTCCTACAATGAGCAGTTCTTC. It is translated as CASSLKSSYNEQFF. The chain uses TRBV7-2 and TRBJ2-1; D is uncertain. V lost 5 bases, J lost 0 bases, and 8 bases lay in between. The germline V gene has CDR1 SGHTA and CDR2 FQGNSA. This CDR3 has 14 amino acids.

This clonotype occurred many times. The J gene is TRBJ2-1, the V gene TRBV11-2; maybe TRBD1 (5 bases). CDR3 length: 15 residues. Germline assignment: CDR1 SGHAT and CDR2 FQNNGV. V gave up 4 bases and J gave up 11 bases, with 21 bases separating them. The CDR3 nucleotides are TGTGCCAGCAGCTCCCCCGGTCAAGGGGCGTTCAAGCAGTTCTTC. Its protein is CASSSPGQGAFKQFF.

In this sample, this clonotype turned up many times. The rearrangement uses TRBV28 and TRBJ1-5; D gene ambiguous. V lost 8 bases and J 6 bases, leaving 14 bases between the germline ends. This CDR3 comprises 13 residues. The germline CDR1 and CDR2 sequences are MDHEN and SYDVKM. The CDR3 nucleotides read TGTGCCAGCGGCGGGTCGATGAGTCAGCCCCAGCATTTT. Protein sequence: CASGGSMSQPQHF.

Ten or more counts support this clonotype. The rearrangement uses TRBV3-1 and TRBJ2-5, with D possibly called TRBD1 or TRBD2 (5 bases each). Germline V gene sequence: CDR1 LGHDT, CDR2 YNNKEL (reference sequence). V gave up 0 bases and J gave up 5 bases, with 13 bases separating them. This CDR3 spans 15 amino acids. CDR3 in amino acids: CASSQEGTQLETQYF. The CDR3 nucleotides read TGTGCCAGCAGCCAAGAGGGGACGCAACTGGAGACCCAGTACTTC.

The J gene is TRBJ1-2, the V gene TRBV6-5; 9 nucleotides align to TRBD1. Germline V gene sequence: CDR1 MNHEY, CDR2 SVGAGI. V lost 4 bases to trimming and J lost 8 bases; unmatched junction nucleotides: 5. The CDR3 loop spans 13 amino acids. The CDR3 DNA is TGTGCCAGCAGTTCGACAGGGGGGCGCGGCTACACCTTC. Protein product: CASSSTGGRGYTF.

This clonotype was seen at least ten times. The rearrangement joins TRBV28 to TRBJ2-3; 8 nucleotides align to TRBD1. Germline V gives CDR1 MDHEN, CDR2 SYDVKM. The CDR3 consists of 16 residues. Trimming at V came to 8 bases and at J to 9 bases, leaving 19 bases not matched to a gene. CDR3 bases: TGTGCCAGCCTGCCTCAGGGGGCTACCTTACCCCGAACGCAGTATTTT. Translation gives CASLPQGATLPRTQYF.

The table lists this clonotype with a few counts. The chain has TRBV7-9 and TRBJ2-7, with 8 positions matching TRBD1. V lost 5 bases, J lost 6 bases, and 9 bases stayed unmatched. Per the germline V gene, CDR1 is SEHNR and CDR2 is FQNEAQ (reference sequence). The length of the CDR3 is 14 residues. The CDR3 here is CASSPDRAFLEQYF. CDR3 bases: TGTGCCAGCAGCCCGGACAGGGCGTTTCTCGAGCAGTACTTC.

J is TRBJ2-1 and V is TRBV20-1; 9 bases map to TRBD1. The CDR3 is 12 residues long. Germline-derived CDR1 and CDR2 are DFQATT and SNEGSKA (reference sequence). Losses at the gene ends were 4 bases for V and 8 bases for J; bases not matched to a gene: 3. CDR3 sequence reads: CSATDRGDEQFF. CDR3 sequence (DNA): TGCAGTGCTACGGACAGGGGAGATGAGCAGTTCTTC.

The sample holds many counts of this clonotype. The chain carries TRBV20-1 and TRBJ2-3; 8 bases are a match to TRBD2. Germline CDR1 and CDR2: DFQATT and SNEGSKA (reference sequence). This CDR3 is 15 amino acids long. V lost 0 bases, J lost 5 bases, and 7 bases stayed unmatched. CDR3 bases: TGCAGTGCTAGAGACCCCGGGAGGGCCGGAGATACGCAGTATTTT. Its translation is CSARDPGRAGDTQYF.

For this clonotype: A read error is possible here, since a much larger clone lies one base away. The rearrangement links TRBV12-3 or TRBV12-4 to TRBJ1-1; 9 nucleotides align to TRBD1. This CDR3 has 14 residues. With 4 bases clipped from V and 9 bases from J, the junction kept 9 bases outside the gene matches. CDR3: CASSSGTGWTKAFF. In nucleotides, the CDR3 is TGTGCCAGCAGTTCTGGGACAGGGTGGACTAAAGCTTTCTTT.

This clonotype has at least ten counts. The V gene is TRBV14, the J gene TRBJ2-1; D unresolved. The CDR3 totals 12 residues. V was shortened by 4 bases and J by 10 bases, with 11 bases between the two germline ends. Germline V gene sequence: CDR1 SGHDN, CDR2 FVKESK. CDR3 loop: CASSPKLAEQFF. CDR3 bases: TGTGCCAGCAGCCCAAAGCTTGCCGAGCAGTTCTTC.

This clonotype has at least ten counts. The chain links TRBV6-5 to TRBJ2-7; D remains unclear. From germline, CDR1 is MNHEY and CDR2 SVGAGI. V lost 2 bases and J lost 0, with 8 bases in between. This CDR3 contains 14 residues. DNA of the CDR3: TGTGCCAGCAGTTACGCGCAGAGCTCCTACGAGCAGTACTTC. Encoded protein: CASSYAQSSYEQYF.

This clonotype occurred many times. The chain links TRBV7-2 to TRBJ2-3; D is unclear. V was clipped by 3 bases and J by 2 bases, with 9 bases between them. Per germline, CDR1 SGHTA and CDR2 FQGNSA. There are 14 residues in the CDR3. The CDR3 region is CASSFGPYTDTQYF. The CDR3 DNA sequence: TGTGCCAGCAGCTTCGGACCCTACACAGATACGCAGTATTTT.

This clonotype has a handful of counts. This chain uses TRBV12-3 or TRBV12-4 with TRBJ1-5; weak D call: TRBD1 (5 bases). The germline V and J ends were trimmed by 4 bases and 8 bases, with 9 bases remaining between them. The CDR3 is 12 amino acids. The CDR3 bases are TGTGCCAGCAGTTCAGGGAAGAAGCCCCAGCATTTT. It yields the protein CASSSGKKPQHF.

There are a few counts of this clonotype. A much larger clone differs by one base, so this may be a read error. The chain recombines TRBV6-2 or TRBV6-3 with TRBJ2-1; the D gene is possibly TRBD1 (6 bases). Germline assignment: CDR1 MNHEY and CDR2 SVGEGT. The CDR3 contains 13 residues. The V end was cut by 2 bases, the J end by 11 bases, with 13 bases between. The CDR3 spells CASSYMGHTQQFF. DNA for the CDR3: TGTGCCAGCAGTTACATGGGACATACCCAGCAGTTCTTC.

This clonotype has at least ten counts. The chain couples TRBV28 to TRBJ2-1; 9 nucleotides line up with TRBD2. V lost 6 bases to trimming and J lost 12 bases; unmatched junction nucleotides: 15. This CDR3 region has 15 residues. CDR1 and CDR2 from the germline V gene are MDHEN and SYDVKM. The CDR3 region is CASSLTSGPSPGQFF. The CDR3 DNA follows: TGTGCCAGCAGCTTGACTAGCGGCCCCTCCCCGGGGCAGTTCTTC.

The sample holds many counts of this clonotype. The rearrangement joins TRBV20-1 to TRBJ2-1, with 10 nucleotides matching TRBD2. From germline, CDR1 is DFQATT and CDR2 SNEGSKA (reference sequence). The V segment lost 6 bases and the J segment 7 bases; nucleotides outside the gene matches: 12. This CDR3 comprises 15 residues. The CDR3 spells CSAGELAGVVNEQFF. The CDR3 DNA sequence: TGCAGTGCCGGGGAGCTAGCGGGAGTGGTTAATGAGCAGTTCTTC.

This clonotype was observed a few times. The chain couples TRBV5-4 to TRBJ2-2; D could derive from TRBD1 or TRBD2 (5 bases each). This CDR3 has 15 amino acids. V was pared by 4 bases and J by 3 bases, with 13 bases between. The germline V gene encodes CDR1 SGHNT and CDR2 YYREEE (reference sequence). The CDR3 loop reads CASSTRGRDTGELFF. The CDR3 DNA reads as TGTGCCAGCAGCACCCGGGGCAGGGACACCGGGGAGCTGTTTTTT.

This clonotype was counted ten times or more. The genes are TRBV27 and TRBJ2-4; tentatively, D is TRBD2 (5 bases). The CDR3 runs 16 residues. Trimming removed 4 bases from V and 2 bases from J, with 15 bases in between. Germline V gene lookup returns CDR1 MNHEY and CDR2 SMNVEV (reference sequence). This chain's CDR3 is CASSSLGERTKNIQYF. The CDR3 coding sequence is TGTGCCAGCAGTTCCCTCGGGGAGAGGACCAAAAACATTCAGTACTTC.

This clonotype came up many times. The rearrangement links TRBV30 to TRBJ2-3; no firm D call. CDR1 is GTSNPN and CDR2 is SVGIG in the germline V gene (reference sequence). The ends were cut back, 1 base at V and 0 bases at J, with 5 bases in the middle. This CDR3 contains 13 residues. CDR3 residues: CAWSGPSTDTQYF. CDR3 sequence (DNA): TGTGCCTGGAGTGGTCCAAGCACAGATACGCAGTATTTT.